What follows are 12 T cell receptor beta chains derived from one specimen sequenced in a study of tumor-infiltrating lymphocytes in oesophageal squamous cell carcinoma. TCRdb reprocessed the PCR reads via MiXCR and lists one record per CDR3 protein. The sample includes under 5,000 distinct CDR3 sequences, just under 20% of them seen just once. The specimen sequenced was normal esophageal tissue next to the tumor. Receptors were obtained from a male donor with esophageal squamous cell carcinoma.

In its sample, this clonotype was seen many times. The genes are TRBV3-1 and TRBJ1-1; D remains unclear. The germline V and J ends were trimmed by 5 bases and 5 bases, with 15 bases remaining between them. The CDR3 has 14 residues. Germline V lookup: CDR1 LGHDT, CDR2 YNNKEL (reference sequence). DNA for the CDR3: TGTGCCAGCAGCGTCGGATCCGCGGTTACTGAAGCTTTCTTT. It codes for CASSVGSAVTEAFF.

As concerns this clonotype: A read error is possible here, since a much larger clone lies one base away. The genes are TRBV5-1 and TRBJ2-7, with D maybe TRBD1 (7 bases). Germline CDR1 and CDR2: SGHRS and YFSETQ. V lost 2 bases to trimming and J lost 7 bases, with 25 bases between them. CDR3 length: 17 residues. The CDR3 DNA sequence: TGCGCCAGCAGCTTTATGGGACCCAGGGGGGTATACAATGAGCAGTACTTC. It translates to CASSFMGPRGVYNEQYF.

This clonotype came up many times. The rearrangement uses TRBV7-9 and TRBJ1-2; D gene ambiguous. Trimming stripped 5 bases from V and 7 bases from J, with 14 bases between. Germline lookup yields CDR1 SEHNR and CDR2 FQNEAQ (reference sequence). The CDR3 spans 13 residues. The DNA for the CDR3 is TGTGCCAGCAGCGATGAACCCAATAGTGGCTACACCTTC. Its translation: CASSDEPNSGYTF.

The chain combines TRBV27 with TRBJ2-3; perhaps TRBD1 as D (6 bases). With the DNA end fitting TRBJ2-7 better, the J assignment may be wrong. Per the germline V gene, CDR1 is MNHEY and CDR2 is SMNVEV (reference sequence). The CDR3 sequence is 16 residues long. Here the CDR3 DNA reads TGTGCCAGCAGAAAAACTCACCAGGGGCTGACCTACGAGCAGTACTTC. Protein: CASRKTHQGLTYEQYF.

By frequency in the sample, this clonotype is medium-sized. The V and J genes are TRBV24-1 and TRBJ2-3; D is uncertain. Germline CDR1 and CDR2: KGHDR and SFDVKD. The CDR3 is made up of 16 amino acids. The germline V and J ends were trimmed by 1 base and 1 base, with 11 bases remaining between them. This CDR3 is CATSDFGGFGTDTQYF. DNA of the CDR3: TGTGCCACCAGTGATTTCGGTGGATTTGGCACAGATACGCAGTATTTT.

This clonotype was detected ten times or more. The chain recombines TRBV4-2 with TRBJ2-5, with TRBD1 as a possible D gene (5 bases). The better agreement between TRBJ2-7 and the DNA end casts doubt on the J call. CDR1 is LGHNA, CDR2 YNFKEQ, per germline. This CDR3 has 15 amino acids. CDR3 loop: CASSQVTGATYEQYF. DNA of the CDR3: TGTGCCAGCAGCCAAGTTACAGGTGCTACCTACGAGCAGTACTTC.

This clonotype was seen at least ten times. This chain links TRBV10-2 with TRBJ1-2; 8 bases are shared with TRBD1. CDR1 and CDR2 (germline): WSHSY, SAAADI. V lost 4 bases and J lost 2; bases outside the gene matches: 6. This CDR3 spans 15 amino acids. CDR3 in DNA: TGCGCCAGCAGTGGAGGACAGGGAAAAAACTATGGCTACACCTTC. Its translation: CASSGGQGKNYGYTF.

The CDR3 region has the DNA TGTGCCATCTACACGGGGACAATACAGTTCTTC. Translating gives CAIYTGTIQFF. The V call is TRBV6-1, the J call TRBJ2-7; a possible D gene is TRBD1 (6 bases). With the DNA end fitting TRBJ2-1 better, the J assignment may be wrong. CDR1 MNHNS and CDR2 SASEGT come from the germline V gene. The CDR3 spans 11 residues.

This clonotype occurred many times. CDR3 protein: CASSLGGGENGEQYF. The CDR3 DNA reads TGTGCCAGCAGCTTAGGTGGGGGGGAAAACGGGGAGCAGTACTTC. The chain combines TRBV11-2 with TRBJ2-7; TRBD2 aligns across 7 bases. J gave up 7 bases and V 1 base, and 10 bases lay outside the gene matches. Germline CDR1 SGHAT, CDR2 FQNNGV. The CDR3 extends over 15 amino acids.

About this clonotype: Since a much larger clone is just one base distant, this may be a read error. This CDR3 is CVTSTGELFF. CDR3 DNA sequence: TGTGTCACTAGCACCGGGGAGCTGTTTTTT. V gene TRBV28 combines with J gene TRBJ2-2; a weak D match, TRBD2 (5 bases). From germline, CDR1 is MDHEN and CDR2 SYDVKM. This CDR3 is built from 10 residues.

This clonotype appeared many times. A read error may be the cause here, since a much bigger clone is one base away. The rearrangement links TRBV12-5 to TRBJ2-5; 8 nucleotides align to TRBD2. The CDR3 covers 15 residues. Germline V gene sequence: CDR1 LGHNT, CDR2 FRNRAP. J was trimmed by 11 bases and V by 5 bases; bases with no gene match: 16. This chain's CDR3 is CASGASAGGADEQYF. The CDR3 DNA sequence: TGTGCTAGTGGTGCTTCCGCCGGGGGGGCCGATGAGCAGTACTTC. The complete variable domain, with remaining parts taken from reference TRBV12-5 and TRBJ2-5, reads DARVTQTPRHKVTEMGQEVTMRCQPILGHNTVFWYRQTMMQGLELLAYFRNRAPLDDSGMPKDRFSAEMPDATLATLKIQPSEPRDSAVYFCASGASAGGADEQYFGPGTRLLVL.

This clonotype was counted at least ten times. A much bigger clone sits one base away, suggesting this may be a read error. CDR3 region: CASSLRPSGGLYNEQYF. The CDR3 region has the DNA TGTGCCAGTAGTCTCCGTCCTAGCGGGGGGCTTTACAATGAGCAGTACTTC. The V and J genes are TRBV19 and TRBJ2-5; 11 bases match TRBD2. Germline V gene data show CDR1 as LNHDA and CDR2 as SQIVND (reference sequence). The CDR3 is 17 residues long. The trim removed 5 bases at V and 11 bases at J, leaving 19 bases unmatched.